This T cell receptor (beta chain) was captured by sequencing in a study of blood T cell repertoires in COVID-19. Turning to the study itself: Collection of acute and convalescent COVID-19 samples took place in the United States, Italy and Spain.

In the original processing: Estimated nucleated cell counts came from reference gene primer amplification. Libraries were prepared by immunoSEQ multiplex PCR; TCRdb keeps only in-frame clonotypes and omits some of them. The V and J calls and clone size come from that table; D and trimming were worked out from the DNA. The data hold about 110,000 clones, with about 88% observed a single time. The CDR3 loop spans 15 amino acids. Trimming shortened V by 3 bases and J by 1 base, and 13 bases separated the two germline ends. The V gene's germline CDR1 is KGHSH and CDR2 LQKENI. V gene TRBV18 combines with J gene TRBJ2-7; perhaps TRBD1 as D (5 bases). The source of this sequence is a human donor in a cohort sampled during active COVID-19. The sample consisted of peripheral blood. The CDR3 DNA is TGTGCCAGCTCACCTACCCAGGGAAGATCCTACGAGCAGTACTTC. Translating gives CASSPTQGRSYEQYF.